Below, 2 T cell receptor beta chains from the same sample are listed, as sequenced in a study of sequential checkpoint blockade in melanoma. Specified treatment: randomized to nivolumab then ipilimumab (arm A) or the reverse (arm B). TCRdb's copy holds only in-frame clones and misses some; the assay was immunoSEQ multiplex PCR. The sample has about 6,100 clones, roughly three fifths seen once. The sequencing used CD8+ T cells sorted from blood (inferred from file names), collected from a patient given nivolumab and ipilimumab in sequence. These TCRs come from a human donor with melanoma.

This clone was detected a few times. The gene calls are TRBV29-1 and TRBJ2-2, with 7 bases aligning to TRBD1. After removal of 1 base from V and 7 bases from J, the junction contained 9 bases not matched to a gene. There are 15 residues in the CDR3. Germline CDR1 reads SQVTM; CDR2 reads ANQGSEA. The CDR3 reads CSVEVLGGVVGELFF. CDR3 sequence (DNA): TGCAGCGTTGAAGTTCTAGGGGGCGTCGTCGGGGAGCTGTTTTTT.

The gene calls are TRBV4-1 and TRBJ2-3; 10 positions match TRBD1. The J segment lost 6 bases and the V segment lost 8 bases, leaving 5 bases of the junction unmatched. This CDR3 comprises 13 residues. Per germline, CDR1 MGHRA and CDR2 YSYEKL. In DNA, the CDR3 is TGCGCCAGCGCCGGGACAGGGGAGGATACGCAGTATTTT. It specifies CASAGTGEDTQYF.